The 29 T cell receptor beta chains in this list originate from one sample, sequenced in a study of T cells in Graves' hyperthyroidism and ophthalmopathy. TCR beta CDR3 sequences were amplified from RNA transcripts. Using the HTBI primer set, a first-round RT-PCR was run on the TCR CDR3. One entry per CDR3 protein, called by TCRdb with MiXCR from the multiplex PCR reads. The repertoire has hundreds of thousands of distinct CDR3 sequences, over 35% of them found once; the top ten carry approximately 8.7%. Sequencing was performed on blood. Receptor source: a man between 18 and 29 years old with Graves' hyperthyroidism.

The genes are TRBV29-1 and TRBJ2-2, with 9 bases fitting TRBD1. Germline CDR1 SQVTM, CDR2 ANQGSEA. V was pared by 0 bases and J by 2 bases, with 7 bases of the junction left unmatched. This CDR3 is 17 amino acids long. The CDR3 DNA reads TGCAGCGTTGAAGAAGAGGAACAGGGGGCCAACACCGGGGAGCTGTTTTTT. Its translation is CSVEEEEQGANTGELFF.

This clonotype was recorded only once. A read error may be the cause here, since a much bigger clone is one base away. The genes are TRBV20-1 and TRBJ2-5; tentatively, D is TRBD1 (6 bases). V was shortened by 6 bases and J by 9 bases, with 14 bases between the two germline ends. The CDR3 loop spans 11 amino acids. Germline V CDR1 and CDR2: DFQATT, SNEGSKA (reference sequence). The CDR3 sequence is CSAFLAGAQYF. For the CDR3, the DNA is TGCAGTGCGTTCCTAGCAGGGGCCCAGTACTTC.

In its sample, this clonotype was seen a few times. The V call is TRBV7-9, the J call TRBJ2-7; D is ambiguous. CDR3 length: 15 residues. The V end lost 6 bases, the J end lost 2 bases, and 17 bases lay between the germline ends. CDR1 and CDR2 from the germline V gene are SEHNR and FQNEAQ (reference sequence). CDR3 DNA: TGTGCCAGCAGACCTACCGCGGTTTCGACCTACGAGCAGTACTTC. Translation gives CASRPTAVSTYEQYF.

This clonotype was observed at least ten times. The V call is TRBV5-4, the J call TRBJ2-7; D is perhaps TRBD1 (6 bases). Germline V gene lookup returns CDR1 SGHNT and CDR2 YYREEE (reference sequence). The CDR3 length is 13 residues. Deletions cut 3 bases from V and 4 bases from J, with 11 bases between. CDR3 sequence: CASSWGRSYEQYF. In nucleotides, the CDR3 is TGTGCCAGCAGCTGGGGGCGCTCTTACGAGCAGTACTTC.

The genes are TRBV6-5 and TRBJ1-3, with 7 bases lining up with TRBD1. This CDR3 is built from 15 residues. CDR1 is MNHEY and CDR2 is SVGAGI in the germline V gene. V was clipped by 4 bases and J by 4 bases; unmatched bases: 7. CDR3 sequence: CASSFGTGAGNTIYF. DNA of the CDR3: TGTGCCAGCAGTTTCGGAACAGGGGCCGGAAACACCATATATTTT.

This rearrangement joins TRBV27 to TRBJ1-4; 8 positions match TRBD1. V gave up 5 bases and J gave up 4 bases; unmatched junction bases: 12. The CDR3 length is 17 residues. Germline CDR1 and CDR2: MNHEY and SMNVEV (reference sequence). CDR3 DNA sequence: TGTGCCAGCAGTCCGGGACAGGCCTGGGGGTTTAATGAAAAACTGTTTTTT. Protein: CASSPGQAWGFNEKLFF.

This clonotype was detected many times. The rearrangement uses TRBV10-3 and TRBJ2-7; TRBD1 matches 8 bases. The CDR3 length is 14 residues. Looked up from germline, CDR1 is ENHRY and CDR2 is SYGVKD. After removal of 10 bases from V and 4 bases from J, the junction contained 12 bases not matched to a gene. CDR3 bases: TGTGCCAGTTTCGCCGGGACAGGTGAATACGAGCAGTACTTC. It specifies CASFAGTGEYEQYF.

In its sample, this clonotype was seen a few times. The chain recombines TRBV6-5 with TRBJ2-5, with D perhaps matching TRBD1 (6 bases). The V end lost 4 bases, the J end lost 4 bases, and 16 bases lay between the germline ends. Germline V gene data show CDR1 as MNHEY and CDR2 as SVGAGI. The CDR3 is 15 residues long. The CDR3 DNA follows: TGTGCCAGCAGTTTACAACACAGGGCAGGAGAGACCCAGTACTTC. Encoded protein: CASSLQHRAGETQYF.

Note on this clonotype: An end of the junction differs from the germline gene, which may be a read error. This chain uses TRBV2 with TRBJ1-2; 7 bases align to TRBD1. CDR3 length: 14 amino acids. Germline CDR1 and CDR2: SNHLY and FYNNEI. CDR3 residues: CASSRPGQNYGYTF. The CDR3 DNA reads TGCGCCAGCAGCCGACCGGGACAGAACTATGGCTACACCTTC. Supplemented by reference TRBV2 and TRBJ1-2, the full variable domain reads EPEVTQTPSHQVTQMGQEVILRCVPISNHLYFYWYRQILGQKVEFLVSFYNNEISEKSEIFDDQFSVERPDGSNFTLKIRSTKLEDSAMYFCASSRPGQNYGYTFGSGTRLTVV.

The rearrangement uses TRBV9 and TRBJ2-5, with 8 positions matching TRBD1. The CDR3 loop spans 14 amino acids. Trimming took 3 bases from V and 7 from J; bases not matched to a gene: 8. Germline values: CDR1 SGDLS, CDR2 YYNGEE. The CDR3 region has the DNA TGTGCCAGCAGCGACCCAGGGGGCAGAGGGACCCAGTACTTC. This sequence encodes CASSDPGGRGTQYF.

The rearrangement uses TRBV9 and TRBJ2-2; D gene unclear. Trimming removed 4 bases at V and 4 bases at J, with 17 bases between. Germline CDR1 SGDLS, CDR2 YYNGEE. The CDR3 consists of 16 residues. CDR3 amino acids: CASSQASVSGTGELFF. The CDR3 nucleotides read TGTGCCAGCAGCCAGGCCTCCGTTTCTGGCACCGGGGAGCTGTTTTTT.

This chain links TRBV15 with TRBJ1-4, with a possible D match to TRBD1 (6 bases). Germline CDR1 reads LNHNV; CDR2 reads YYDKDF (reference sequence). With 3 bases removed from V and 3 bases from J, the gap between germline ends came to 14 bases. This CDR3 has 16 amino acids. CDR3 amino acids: CATSSTYRASNEKLFF. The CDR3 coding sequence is TGTGCCACCAGCAGTACCTACAGGGCGTCTAATGAAAAACTGTTTTTT.

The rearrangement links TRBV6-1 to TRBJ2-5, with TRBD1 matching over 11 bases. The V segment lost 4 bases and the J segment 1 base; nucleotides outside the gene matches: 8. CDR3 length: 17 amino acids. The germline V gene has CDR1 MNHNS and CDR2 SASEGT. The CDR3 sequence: CASSVSPGQGVQETQYF. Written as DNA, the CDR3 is TGTGCCAGCAGTGTTTCGCCGGGACAGGGGGTCCAAGAGACCCAGTACTTC.

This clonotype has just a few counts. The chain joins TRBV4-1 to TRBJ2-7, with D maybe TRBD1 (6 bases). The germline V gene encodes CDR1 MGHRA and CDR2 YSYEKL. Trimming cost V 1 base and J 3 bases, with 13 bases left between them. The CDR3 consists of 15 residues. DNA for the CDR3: TGCGCCAGCAGCCAAGTCCCAGGGGATGTCTACGAGCAGTACTTC. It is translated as CASSQVPGDVYEQYF.

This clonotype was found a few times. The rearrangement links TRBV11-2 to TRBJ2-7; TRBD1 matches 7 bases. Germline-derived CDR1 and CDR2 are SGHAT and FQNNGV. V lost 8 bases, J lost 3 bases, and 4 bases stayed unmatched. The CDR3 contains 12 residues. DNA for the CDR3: TGTGCCAGCGAAGGACAGGACTACGAGCAGTACTTC. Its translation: CASEGQDYEQYF.

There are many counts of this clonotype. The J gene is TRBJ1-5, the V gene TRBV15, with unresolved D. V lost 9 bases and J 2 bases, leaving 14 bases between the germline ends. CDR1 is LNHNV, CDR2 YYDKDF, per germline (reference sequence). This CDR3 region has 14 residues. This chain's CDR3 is CATEGGSGNQPQHF. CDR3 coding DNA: TGTGCCACGGAGGGAGGCTCGGGCAATCAGCCCCAGCATTTT. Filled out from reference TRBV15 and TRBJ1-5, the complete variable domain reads DAMVIQNPRYQVTQFGKPVTLSCSQTLNHNVMYWYQQKSSQAPKLLFHYYDKDFNNEADTPDNFQSRRPNTSFCFLDIRSPGLGDTAMYLCATEGGSGNQPQHFGDGTRLSIL.

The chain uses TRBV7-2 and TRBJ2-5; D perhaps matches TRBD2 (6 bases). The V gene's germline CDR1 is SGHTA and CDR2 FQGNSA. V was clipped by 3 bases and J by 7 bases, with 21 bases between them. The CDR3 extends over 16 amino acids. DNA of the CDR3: TGTGCCAGCAGCTTGTCCGGGACTTCTTCAGTGAGGACCCAGTACTTC. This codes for CASSLSGTSSVRTQYF.

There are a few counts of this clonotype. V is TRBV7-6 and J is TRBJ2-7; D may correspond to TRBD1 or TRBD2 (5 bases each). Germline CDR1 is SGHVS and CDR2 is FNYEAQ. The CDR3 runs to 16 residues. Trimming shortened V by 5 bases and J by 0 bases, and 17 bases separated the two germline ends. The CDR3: CASSPRGASRSYEQYF. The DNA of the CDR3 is TGTGCCAGCAGCCCAAGAGGGGCCAGCCGCTCCTACGAGCAGTACTTC.

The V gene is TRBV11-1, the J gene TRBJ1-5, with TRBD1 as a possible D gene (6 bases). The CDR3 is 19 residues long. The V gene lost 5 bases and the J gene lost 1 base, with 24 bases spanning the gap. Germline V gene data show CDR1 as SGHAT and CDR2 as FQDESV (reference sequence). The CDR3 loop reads CASSQERFRGRASNQPQHF. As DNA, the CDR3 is TGTGCCAGCAGCCAAGAGCGTTTCCGGGGGCGCGCCAGCAATCAGCCCCAGCATTTT.

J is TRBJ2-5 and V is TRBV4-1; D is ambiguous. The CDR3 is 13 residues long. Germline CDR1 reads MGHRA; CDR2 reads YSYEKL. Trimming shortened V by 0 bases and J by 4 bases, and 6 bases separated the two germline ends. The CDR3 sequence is CASSQEFGETQYF. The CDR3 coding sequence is TGCGCCAGCAGCCAAGAGTTTGGAGAGACCCAGTACTTC.

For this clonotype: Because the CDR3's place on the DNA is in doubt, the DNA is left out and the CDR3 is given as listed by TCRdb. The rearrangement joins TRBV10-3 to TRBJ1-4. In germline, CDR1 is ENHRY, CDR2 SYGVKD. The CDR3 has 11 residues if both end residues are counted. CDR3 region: CAIRRKRNCFF.

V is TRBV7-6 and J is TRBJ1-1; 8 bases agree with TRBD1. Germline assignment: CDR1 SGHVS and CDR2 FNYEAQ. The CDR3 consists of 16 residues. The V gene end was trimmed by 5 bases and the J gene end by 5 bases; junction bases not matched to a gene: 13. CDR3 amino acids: CASSMGQEARTTEAFF. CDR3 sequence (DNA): TGTGCCAGCAGCATGGGACAGGAGGCCCGAACGACTGAAGCTTTCTTT.

The CDR3 loop reads CASIQGTGGYEQYF. CDR3 bases: TGTGCCAGCATTCAGGGGACAGGGGGCTACGAGCAGTACTTC. The rearrangement links TRBV2 to TRBJ2-7, with 11 bases that match TRBD1. Trimming removed 7 bases from V and 3 bases from J; junction bases left unmatched: 5. The CDR3 is made up of 14 amino acids. The V gene's germline CDR1 is SNHLY and CDR2 FYNNEI.

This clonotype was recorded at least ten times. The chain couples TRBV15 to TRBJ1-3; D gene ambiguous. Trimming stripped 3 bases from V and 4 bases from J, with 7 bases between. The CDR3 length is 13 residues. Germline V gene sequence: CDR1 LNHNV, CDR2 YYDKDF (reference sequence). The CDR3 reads CATSSHRGNTIYF. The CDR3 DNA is TGTGCCACCAGCAGTCACCGCGGAAACACCATATATTTT.

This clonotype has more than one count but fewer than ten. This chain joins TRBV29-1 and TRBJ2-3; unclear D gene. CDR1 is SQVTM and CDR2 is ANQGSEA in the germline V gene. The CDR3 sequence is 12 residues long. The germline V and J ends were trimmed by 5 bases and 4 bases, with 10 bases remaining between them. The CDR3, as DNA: TGCAGCGTTCTCCAAGGTGCAGATACGCAGTATTTT. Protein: CSVLQGADTQYF.

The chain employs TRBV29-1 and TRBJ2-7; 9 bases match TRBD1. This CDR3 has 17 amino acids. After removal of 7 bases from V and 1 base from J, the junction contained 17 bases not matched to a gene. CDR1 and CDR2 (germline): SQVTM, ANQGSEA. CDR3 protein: CSADRTNGDRASYEQYF. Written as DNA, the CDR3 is TGCAGCGCTGACAGGACGAATGGGGACAGGGCGTCCTACGAGCAGTACTTC.

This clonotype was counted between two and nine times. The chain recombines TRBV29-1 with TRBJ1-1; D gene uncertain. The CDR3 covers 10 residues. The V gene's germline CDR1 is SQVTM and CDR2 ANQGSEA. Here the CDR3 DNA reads TGCAGTCGCGGGAGCACTGAAGCTTTCTTT. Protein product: CSRGSTEAFF.

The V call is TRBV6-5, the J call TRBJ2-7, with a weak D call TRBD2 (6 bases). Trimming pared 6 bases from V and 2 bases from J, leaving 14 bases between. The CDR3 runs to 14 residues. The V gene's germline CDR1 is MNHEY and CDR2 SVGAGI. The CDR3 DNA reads TGTGCCAGCAGATACATTAGGGAGGCCTACGAGCAGTACTTC. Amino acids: CASRYIREAYEQYF.

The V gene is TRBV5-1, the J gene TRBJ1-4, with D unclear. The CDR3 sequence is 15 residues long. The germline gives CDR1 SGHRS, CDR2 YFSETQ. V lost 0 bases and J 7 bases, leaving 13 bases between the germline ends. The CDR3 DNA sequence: TGCGCCAGCAGCTTGGAGGCACCTCGCGGTGAAAAACTGTTTTTT. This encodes CASSLEAPRGEKLFF.